This entry is about one TCR beta chain. Its cognate antigen is unknown. A single record per CDR3 protein comes from TCRdb applying MiXCR to the reads. Among about 350,000 distinct CDR3 sequences listed, about a third were seen once. The sample belongs to a study of T cell repertoires in cytomegalovirus infection. In the study overall: Public signatures in TCR beta pointed to CMV infection and matching HLA type. Whole-study results and caveats: Summed frequency of shared TCR beta families picked out CMV carriers who also had the relevant HLA. There were HLA-C-restricted CMV-specific TCR beta clonotypes dominating the ex vivo response.

Trimming left V 3 bases short and J 4 bases short, with 14 bases between. Germline loops: CDR1 SGHRS, CDR2 YFSETQ. The CDR3 runs 15 residues. Sample: cultured PBMCs, taken from culture after CMV antigen stimulation. This chain links TRBV5-1 with TRBJ2-1; tentative D call: TRBD2 (6 bases). This clonotype was obtained from a human donor in good health (CMV status not recorded). Some clones in this sample may be carry-over from other donors' samples. The CDR3 sequence is CASSWVGEDYNEQFF. The CDR3 DNA follows: TGCGCCAGCAGCTGGGTGGGGGAGGATTACAATGAGCAGTTCTTC.